Below are 13 T cell receptor beta chains sequenced from a single sample in a study of T cells after yellow fever vaccination. Using its own MiXCR run on the 5' RACE reads, TCRdb lists one record per CDR3 protein. The sample records 200,000 to 300,000 distinct CDR3 sequences, 6.5% to 7.5% being singletons. This specimen was CD4+ T cells sorted from PBMCs, taken on the day of the yellow fever booster vaccination. Receptor source: a man in his thirties or forties who received the YFV17D yellow fever vaccine.

This clonotype showed up many times. This sequence joins TRBV7-9 and TRBJ2-3; tentatively, D is TRBD2 (5 bases). V dropped 7 bases and J dropped 8 bases, with 10 bases sitting between them. CDR1 and CDR2 (germline): SEHNR, FQNEAQ (reference sequence). This CDR3 region has 11 residues. CDR3 amino acids: CASTREGTQYF. CDR3 nucleotides: TGTGCCAGCACCCGGGAAGGTACGCAGTATTTT.

The chain links TRBV6-5 to TRBJ2-7, with 9 bases identical to TRBD2. V was pared by 0 bases and J by 2 bases, with 8 bases of the junction left unmatched. The CDR3 sequence is 17 residues long. In germline, CDR1 is MNHEY, CDR2 SVGAGI. The CDR3 DNA sequence: TGTGCCAGCAGTTACTCGGGGGCGGGAGGGAGGACCTACGAGCAGTACTTC. The encoded protein is CASSYSGAGGRTYEQYF.

The chain recombines TRBV20-1 with TRBJ2-7, with TRBD2 matching over 9 bases. This CDR3 is 13 amino acids long. Germline values: CDR1 DFQATT, CDR2 SNEGSKA (reference sequence). V was clipped by 3 bases and J by 4 bases; unmatched bases: 4. The CDR3 DNA reads as TGCAGTGCTAGTAGGACTAGCGCTTACGAGCAGTACTTC. Protein sequence: CSASRTSAYEQYF.

This clonotype was seen only once. One end of the junction does not line up with germline, which may come from a read error. The V gene is TRBV20-1, the J gene TRBJ2-3; TRBD2 matches at 9 bases. The CDR3 extends over 15 amino acids. Germline-derived CDR1 and CDR2 are DFQATT and SNEGSKA (reference sequence). The CDR3 here is CCARMPGLAADTQYF. CDR3 nucleotide sequence: TGCTGTGCCCGGATGCCGGGACTAGCCGCAGATACGCAGTATTTT.

This sequence joins TRBV7-7 and TRBJ2-1; 9 bases agree with TRBD2. J gave up 5 bases and V 5 bases, and 16 bases lay outside the gene matches. Germline loops: CDR1 SSHAT, CDR2 FNYEAQ (reference sequence). CDR3 length: 18 amino acids. The CDR3 coding sequence is TGTGCCAGCAGCAGGAGCCATTTTAGCGGGAGAGGGGACAATGAGCAGTTCTTC. Translated: CASSRSHFSGRGDNEQFF.

This clonotype was observed a few times. This chain joins TRBV12-3 or TRBV12-4 and TRBJ2-2, with 10 bases fitting TRBD1. The CDR3 length is 13 residues. V trimming: 4 bases; J trimming: 13 bases; junction bases outside the gene matches: 6. The CDR3 sequence: CASSSRDRGGLFF. The CDR3 DNA is TGTGCCAGCAGTTCCCGGGACAGGGGAGGGCTGTTTTTT.

The rearrangement links TRBV5-5 to TRBJ2-7; TRBD2 matches 8 bases. Germline CDR1 is SGHKS and CDR2 is YYEKEE (reference sequence). Germline trimming cut 6 bases from V and 5 bases from J; bases unmatched to any gene: 10. This CDR3 is 14 amino acids long. The CDR3 here is CASTLLILADEQYF. For the CDR3, the DNA is TGTGCCAGCACCCTGTTAATACTAGCGGACGAGCAGTACTTC.

J is TRBJ2-7 and V is TRBV7-9; 9 positions agree with TRBD1. CDR1 SEHNR and CDR2 FQNEAQ come from the germline V gene (reference sequence). With 1 base clipped from V and 5 bases from J, the junction kept 6 bases outside the gene matches. The CDR3 is made up of 15 amino acids. The chain's CDR3 is CASSLGGGQGHEQYF. As DNA, the CDR3 is TGTGCCAGCAGCTTAGGGGGGGGACAGGGCCACGAGCAGTACTTC.

This clonotype was seen repeatedly, ten times or more. V usage is TRBV7-2 and J usage is TRBJ2-4; D is unresolved. CDR1 and CDR2 (germline): SGHTA, FQGNSA. This CDR3 region has 12 residues. Trimming removed 5 bases at V and 2 bases at J, with 4 bases between. This CDR3 is CASSEPKNIQYF. CDR3 nucleotide sequence: TGTGCCAGCAGCGAACCCAAAAACATTCAGTACTTC.

The rearrangement uses TRBV4-3 and TRBJ2-1; the D is unclear. Germline values: CDR1 LGHNA, CDR2 YSLEER. CDR3 length: 11 amino acids. V was shortened by 9 bases and J by 8 bases, with 11 bases between the two germline ends. The CDR3 sequence is CASLVLDEQFF. The CDR3 nucleotides are TGCGCCAGTCTTGTCCTGGATGAGCAGTTCTTC.

Only a few counts were recorded for this clonotype. A junction boundary mismatches the germline segment, possibly from a read error. The rearrangement uses TRBV20-1 and TRBJ2-7, with 7 bases that match TRBD1. This CDR3 region has 13 residues. The germline V gene has CDR1 DFQATT and CDR2 SNEGSKA (reference sequence). This CDR3 is CSARDLVIGQASF. The CDR3 nucleotides read TGCAGTGCTAGAGATCTCGTAATAGGACAGGCGTCCTTC.

The chain has TRBV19 and TRBJ1-1, with D perhaps TRBD1 (5 bases). Trimming stripped 5 bases from V and 7 bases from J, with 17 bases between. CDR1 and CDR2 from the germline V gene are LNHDA and SQIVND (reference sequence). This CDR3 has 14 amino acids. The CDR3 here is CASSGEGDGSEAFF. DNA of the CDR3: TGTGCCAGTAGTGGGGAAGGGGACGGGAGTGAAGCTTTCTTT.

This clonotype was counted only a few times. The chain has TRBV5-4 and TRBJ2-1; the D is unclear. Trimming took 0 bases from V and 1 from J, leaving 11 bases between them. This CDR3 spans 16 amino acids. Germline CDR1 reads SGHNT; CDR2 reads YYREEE (reference sequence). In nucleotides, the CDR3 is TGTGCCAGCAGCTTGGGGGGATCTGCATCCTACAATGAGCAGTTCTTC. It codes for CASSLGGSASYNEQFF. The full variable domain, rest sourced from reference TRBV5-4 and TRBJ2-1, is ETGVTQSPTHLIKTRGQQVTLRCSSQSGHNTVSWYQQALGQGPQFIFQYYREEENGRGNFPPRFSGLQFPNYSSELNVNALELDDSALYLCASSLGGSASYNEQFFGPGTRLTVL.